These 24 T cell receptor beta chains came from one sample sequenced in a study of shared clonotypes between healthy human individuals. Generated by immunoSEQ multiplex PCR, the TCRdb table keeps only in-frame clones and is missing some. The sample has roughly 640,000 clones; about 74% are singletons. The specimen was memory CD4+ T cells sorted from blood. Subset indicated: CD45RA-negative fraction. These receptors came from a woman aged 25 to 45 in good health.

This clone was detected once. The chain is built from TRBV7-3 and TRBJ2-1; TRBD1 or TRBD2 may be the D gene (6 bases each). The V end lost 5 bases, the J end lost 3 bases, and 17 bases lay between the germline ends. CDR3 length equals 16 residues. CDR1 is SGHTA and CDR2 is FQGTGA in the germline V gene. The CDR3 loop reads CASSPREGGSYNEQFF. CDR3 coding DNA: TGTGCCAGCAGCCCCCGGGAAGGGGGGAGCTACAATGAGCAGTTCTTC.

The table lists this clone with a count of one. The chain is built from TRBV28 and TRBJ2-5, with D uncertain. Germline V CDR1 and CDR2: MDHEN, SYDVKM. The CDR3 has 14 residues. The V and J ends lost 3 bases and 4 bases respectively, with 12 bases between them. For the CDR3, the DNA is TGTGCCAGCAGTTTTAGTATGGCAGTAGAGACCCAGTACTTC. Its protein is CASSFSMAVETQYF.

This clone turned up a few times. The chain recombines TRBV2 with TRBJ1-2; D unresolved. From germline, CDR1 is SNHLY and CDR2 FYNNEI. This CDR3 is 13 amino acids long. V dropped 3 bases and J dropped 4 bases, with 9 bases sitting between them. In DNA form, the CDR3 reads TGTGCCAGCAGTGAGGGTCAAGTCTATGGCTACACCTTC. It is translated as CASSEGQVYGYTF.

This rearrangement joins TRBV19 to TRBJ1-5; no firm D call. Trimming shortened V by 6 bases and J by 6 bases, and 15 bases separated the two germline ends. CDR1 LNHDA and CDR2 SQIVND come from the germline V gene (reference sequence). The CDR3 spans 14 residues. The CDR3 region has the DNA TGTGCCAGTAGCAAACCCCTTAGTGGTCAGCCCCAGCATTTT. Translating gives CASSKPLSGQPQHF.

The rearrangement uses TRBV7-9 and TRBJ2-7; D is unresolved. Trimming pared 3 bases from V and 0 bases from J, leaving 6 bases between. CDR1 is SEHNR, CDR2 FQNEAQ, per germline (reference sequence). The CDR3 runs to 13 residues. CDR3 in amino acids: CASSLFSSYEQYF. The CDR3 nucleotides read TGTGCCAGCAGCTTGTTTAGCTCCTACGAGCAGTACTTC.

V usage is TRBV7-2 and J usage is TRBJ2-1, with 10 bases matching TRBD1. V gave up 5 bases and J gave up 7 bases; unmatched junction bases: 5. The CDR3 is 14 residues long. Germline V gene data show CDR1 as SGHTA and CDR2 as FQGNSA. The DNA for the CDR3 is TGTGCCAGCAGCCGGGACAGGGGAATTAATGAGCAGTTCTTC. It is translated as CASSRDRGINEQFF.

In its sample, this clone was seen a few times. This chain connects TRBV6-5 to TRBJ1-4, with D uncertain. Germline loops: CDR1 MNHEY, CDR2 SVGAGI. Trimming took off 9 bases at V and 0 bases at J, with 8 bases between the two ends. This CDR3 is 13 amino acids long. The CDR3 is CASVRATNEKLFF. CDR3 nucleotide sequence: TGTGCCAGTGTCAGAGCAACTAATGAAAAACTGTTTTTT.

This clone was recorded a few times. The chain links TRBV28 to TRBJ1-1, with 8 bases identical to TRBD1. V lost 2 bases and J lost 5; bases outside the gene matches: 7. The CDR3 loop spans 15 amino acids. Germline CDR1 MDHEN, CDR2 SYDVKM. CDR3 amino acids: CASSLPTGGVTEAFF. CDR3 bases: TGTGCCAGCAGTTTACCCACAGGGGGTGTTACTGAAGCTTTCTTT.

The V gene is TRBV6-1, the J gene TRBJ2-3; D is possibly TRBD1 or TRBD2 (5 bases each). Between the trimmed V and J ends, which lost 1 base and 6 bases, there was a span of 11 bases. CDR3 size: 14 residues. The germline V gene encodes CDR1 MNHNS and CDR2 SASEGT. The DNA of the CDR3 is TGTGCCAGCAGTGAAGGGGGGACGGAGGATACGCAGTATTTT. It yields the protein CASSEGGTEDTQYF.

This clone was observed a handful of times. The chain joins TRBV28 to TRBJ1-2, with 11 bases matching TRBD1. The CDR3 is 14 residues long. CDR1 and CDR2 (germline): MDHEN, SYDVKM. The V and J ends lost 6 bases and 7 bases, in that order; junction bases with no gene match: 7. CDR3 sequence: CASRWTGGIGGYTF. In DNA form, the CDR3 reads TGTGCCAGCAGGTGGACAGGGGGCATTGGTGGCTACACCTTC.

The rearrangement links TRBV28 to TRBJ1-3; TRBD1 might be the D (5 bases). The CDR3 runs 17 residues. CDR1 and CDR2 from the germline V gene are MDHEN and SYDVKM. V shed 3 bases and J shed 1 base, with 16 bases lying between them. The CDR3 is CASSFQTASFSGNTIYF. The CDR3 DNA sequence: TGTGCCAGCAGTTTCCAGACAGCAAGTTTTTCTGGAAACACCATATATTTT.

This chain joins TRBV28 and TRBJ1-5, with 8 bases matching TRBD1. Looked up from germline, CDR1 is MDHEN and CDR2 is SYDVKM. Unmatched junction bases numbered 5, after V lost 6 bases and J lost 1 base. The CDR3 is 15 residues long. CDR3 loop: CASRQTGVSNQPQHF. CDR3 sequence (DNA): TGTGCCAGCAGGCAGACAGGGGTGAGCAATCAGCCCCAGCATTTT.

A note on this clone: The sample holds other DNA sequences that translate to the same CDR3. The CDR3 is CASSGQGNQPQHF. DNA of the CDR3: TGTGCCAGCAGTGGACAGGGAAATCAGCCCCAGCATTTT. The chain recombines TRBV2 with TRBJ1-5; 7 bases are a match to TRBD1. V lost 4 bases to trimming and J lost 4 bases; unmatched junction nucleotides: 1. The CDR3 is 13 amino acids. The germline V gene has CDR1 SNHLY and CDR2 FYNNEI.

The genes are TRBV28 and TRBJ1-4; the D gene is possibly TRBD1 (6 bases). From germline, CDR1 is MDHEN and CDR2 SYDVKM. The CDR3 spans 16 residues. V lost 2 bases and J 5 bases, leaving 15 bases between the germline ends. Here the CDR3 DNA reads TGTGCCAGCAGTTTAACGCCGGCAGGGGTGAATGAAAAACTGTTTTTT. Its translation is CASSLTPAGVNEKLFF.

This chain joins TRBV6-1 and TRBJ2-7; TRBD1 or TRBD2 may be the D gene (5 bases each). This CDR3 comprises 15 residues. Germline V gives CDR1 MNHNS, CDR2 SASEGT. The V end lost 5 bases, the J end lost 2 bases, and 16 bases lay between the germline ends. CDR3: CASSLGDDSTYEQYF. In nucleotides, the CDR3 is TGTGCCAGCAGTTTGGGGGACGATAGTACCTACGAGCAGTACTTC.

V usage is TRBV28 and J usage is TRBJ1-3; no firm D call. Trimming pared 1 base from V and 0 bases from J, leaving 7 bases between. The CDR3 is 15 amino acids. Germline V gives CDR1 MDHEN, CDR2 SYDVKM. CDR3 nucleotide sequence: TGTGCCAGCAGTTTATTACAGTTCTCTGGAAACACCATATATTTT. As protein: CASSLLQFSGNTIYF.

This rearrangement joins TRBV10-3 to TRBJ2-1, with 7 bases aligning to TRBD2. Germline lookup yields CDR1 ENHRY and CDR2 SYGVKD. The CDR3 sequence is 16 residues long. Trimming took 1 base from V and 0 from J; bases not matched to a gene: 3. CDR3 loop: CAISEWGGGSYNEQFF. The CDR3 DNA is TGTGCCATCAGTGAGTGGGGCGGGGGCTCCTACAATGAGCAGTTCTTC.

This clone appeared a few times. The chain links TRBV7-2 to TRBJ2-3; 14 nucleotides match TRBD2. Germline V gene data show CDR1 as SGHTA and CDR2 as FQGNSA. The CDR3 has 17 residues. After removal of 6 bases from V and 0 bases from J, the junction contained 5 bases not matched to a gene. The CDR3 reads CASRGLAGARSTDTQYF. The CDR3 region has the DNA TGTGCCAGCAGGGGACTAGCGGGAGCTCGGAGCACAGATACGCAGTATTTT.

The chain is built from TRBV6-6 and TRBJ2-2; the match to TRBD1 covers 11 bases. The CDR3 has 15 residues. V was pared by 8 bases and J by 2 bases, with 4 bases of the junction left unmatched. CDR1 and CDR2 (germline): MNHNY, SVGAGI (reference sequence). CDR3: CASGRTGGNTGELFF. The CDR3, as DNA: TGTGCCAGCGGTCGGACAGGGGGCAACACCGGGGAGCTGTTTTTT.

Written as DNA, the CDR3 is TGTGCCAGCAGTGAAGCTACAGGGGGCAATCAGCCCCAGCATTTT. This translates into CASSEATGGNQPQHF. The chain uses TRBV2 and TRBJ1-5; 7 bases align to TRBD1. The junction had 1 base not matched to a gene; V was cut back by 0 bases and J by 2 bases. Germline CDR1 is SNHLY and CDR2 is FYNNEI. The CDR3 is 15 amino acids.

Many counts were recorded for this clone. At the DNA level, this CDR3 is encoded by other sequences in the same sample as well. This chain joins TRBV11-2 and TRBJ2-1; TRBD1 matches at 9 bases. With V trimmed by 4 bases and J by 3 bases, 1 base remained unmatched. CDR1 and CDR2 (germline): SGHAT, FQNNGV. The CDR3 extends over 14 amino acids. Written as DNA, the CDR3 is TGTGCCAGCAGCTGGACAGGGGACTACAATGAGCAGTTCTTC. This codes for CASSWTGDYNEQFF. Together with reference TRBV11-2 and TRBJ2-1, the CDR3 gives the full variable domain: EAGVAQSPRYKIIEKRQSVAFWCNPISGHATLYWYQQILGQGPKLLIQFQNNGVVDDSQLPKDRFSAERLKGVDSTLKIQPAKLEDSAVYLCASSWTGDYNEQFFGPGTRLTVL.

Details on this clone: This sequence may be a read error, since a much larger clone differs from it by one base. The same CDR3 arises from other DNA sequences in this sample as well. This rearrangement joins TRBV9 to TRBJ2-7; tentatively, D is TRBD2 (7 bases). Germline loops: CDR1 SGDLS, CDR2 YYNGEE. Trimming removed 0 bases from V and 2 bases from J, with 9 bases in between. This CDR3 is built from 14 residues. CDR3 DNA: TGTGCCAGCAGCGTAGCGGGGGGCCCCTACGAGCAGTACTTC. This sequence encodes CASSVAGGPYEQYF.

This chain connects TRBV28 to TRBJ2-3, with TRBD2 matching over 7 bases. V was clipped by 8 bases and J by 4 bases; unmatched bases: 9. Per the germline V gene, CDR1 is MDHEN and CDR2 is SYDVKM. The CDR3 is 14 residues long. The CDR3 DNA follows: TGTGCCAGCTTCCGAGCGGGAACCCCAGATACGCAGTATTTT. As protein: CASFRAGTPDTQYF.

This clone was recorded many times. The chain carries TRBV6-5 and TRBJ2-7, with TRBD2 matching over 9 bases. Unmatched junction bases numbered 7, after V lost 6 bases and J lost 7 bases. CDR1 and CDR2 (germline): MNHEY, SVGAGI. The CDR3 has 13 amino acids. This chain's CDR3 is CASRLAGAGEQYF. The CDR3 coding sequence is TGTGCCAGCAGATTAGCGGGAGCGGGGGAGCAGTACTTC.